This T cell receptor (beta chain) was recorded in a study of T cells in tuberculosis. As for the study in general: This South African cohort compared adolescents with or without latent tuberculosis against adults with active tuberculosis.

Concerning this clone: The antigen is not known.

Time point here: new active TB diagnosis, blood taken before or within 7 days of starting treatment. Generated by immunoSEQ multiplex PCR, the TCRdb table keeps only in-frame clones and is missing some. In the table there are more than 20,000 clones, roughly 84% of which are singletons. Points from the study as a whole: Shorter CDR3-alpha in active tuberculosis partly drove smaller distances.

The sequenced sample was PBMCs, obtained at tuberculosis diagnosis. This TCR came from an adult with tuberculosis.

The CDR3, as DNA: TGCAGCGTCGGACAGGGTGGTCAGCCCCAGCATTTT. Its translation is CSVGQGGQPQHF. V and J are TRBV29-1 and TRBJ1-5, with 8 positions matching TRBD1. Germline-derived CDR1 and CDR2 are SQVTM and ANQGSEA. V was pared by 6 bases and J by 6 bases, with 4 bases of the junction left unmatched. The CDR3 has 12 residues.